Listed below are T cell receptor beta chains from one sample, sequenced in a study of T cells after yellow fever vaccination. MiXCR, applied by TCRdb to the 5' RACE reads, yields one record per CDR3 protein. The sample comprises around 400,000 distinct CDR3 sequences, 11% of which are singletons, and more than 15% rests with the top ten. The sequenced sample was PBMCs, obtained on the day of the first yellow fever vaccination. Every receptor here comes from a man between 18 and 29 years old who received the YFV17D yellow fever vaccine. Each CDR3 is given with its conserved first and last residue. Each record gives: clone size, D gene, V gene, J gene, CDR3 protein, CDR3 DNA. The D gene is left open where the match is weak. Size tells how often a clone was seen (once, few, many) or the class of an expanded clone, and some rows leave it out.

size: few; D: NA; V: TRBV3-1; J: TRBJ2-3; CDR3: CASSPLPGLLSTDTQYF; DNA: TGTGCCAGCAGTCCCCTCCCGGGACTGCTAAGCACAGATACGCAGTATTTT
size: NA; D: NA; V: TRBV5-6; J: TRBJ1-4; CDR3: CASSSFPTEDEKLFF; DNA: TGTGCCAGCAGCTCTTTTCCGACAGAAGATGAAAAACTGTTTTTT
size: NA; D: NA; V: TRBV19; J: TRBJ2-2; CDR3: CASSIGFPYWRANTGELFF; DNA: TGTGCCAGTAGTATAGGGTTCCCCTACTGGCGCGCGAACACCGGGGAGCTGTTTTTT
size: few; D: NA; V: TRBV7-9; J: TRBJ1-1; CDR3: CASSLRGVGNTEAFF; DNA: TGTGCCAGCAGCTTAAGGGGAGTAGGGAACACTGAAGCTTTCTTT
size: NA; D: NA; V: TRBV5-1; J: TRBJ2-7; CDR3: CASSLDPSYEQYF; DNA: TGCGCCAGCAGCTTGGACCCCTCCTACGAGCAGTACTTC
size: few; D: TRBD2; V: TRBV7-3; J: TRBJ2-1; CDR3: CASSLGITSGNNEQFF; DNA: TGTGCCAGCAGCTTAGGTATCACTAGCGGAAACAATGAGCAGTTCTTC
size: NA; D: NA; V: TRBV29-1; J: TRBJ2-3; CDR3: CSVEAGGPTDTQYF; DNA: TGCAGCGTTGAGGCTGGAGGGCCCACAGATACGCAGTATTTT
size: NA; D: TRBD2; V: TRBV18; J: TRBJ2-7; CDR3: CASSPVPGGLSYEQYF; DNA: TGTGCCAGCTCACCGGTGCCGGGGGGTTTATCCTACGAGCAGTACTTC
size: few; D: NA; V: TRBV15; J: TRBJ2-7; CDR3: CATSRDSGSNYEQYF; DNA: TGTGCCACCAGCAGAGATTCAGGCAGTAACTACGAGCAGTACTTC
size: few; D: TRBD1; V: TRBV7-9; J: TRBJ2-1; CDR3: CASSLDRVRHNEQFF; DNA: TGTGCCAGCAGCCTTGACAGGGTTCGGCACAATGAGCAGTTCTTC
size: few; D: NA; V: TRBV29-1; J: TRBJ1-2; CDR3: CSVVGRSNYGYTF; DNA: TGCAGCGTTGTTGGCCGCTCTAACTATGGCTACACCTTC
size: NA; D: NA; V: TRBV7-3; J: TRBJ2-1; CDR3: CASSLLLASYNEQFF; DNA: TGTGCCAGCAGCTTATTGCTAGCGTCCTACAATGAGCAGTTCTTC
size: few; D: TRBD2; V: TRBV7-8; J: TRBJ2-2; CDR3: CASRYARGGRTGELFF; DNA: TGTGCCAGCAGATACGCGCGGGGGGGCCGCACCGGGGAGCTGTTTTTT
size: few; D: TRBD2; V: TRBV5-4; J: TRBJ2-1; CDR3: CASSSGLAGGYNEQFF; DNA: TGTGCCAGCAGCTCCGGACTAGCGGGGGGATACAATGAGCAGTTCTTC
size: few; D: TRBD1; V: TRBV12-3/TRBV12-4; J: TRBJ2-6; CDR3: CASTRDRGGPGANVLTF; DNA: TGTGCCAGCACCCGGGACAGGGGAGGCCCTGGGGCCAACGTCCTGACTTTC
size: NA; D: TRBD1; V: TRBV6-2/TRBV6-3; J: TRBJ2-5; CDR3: CASSYLGQGAGETQYF; DNA: TGTGCCAGCAGTTACTTAGGACAGGGGGCCGGAGAGACCCAGTACTTC
size: NA; D: NA; V: TRBV4-1; J: TRBJ1-4; CDR3: CASSQPGGSNEKLFF; DNA: TGCGCCAGCAGCCAACCTGGGGGGTCTAATGAAAAACTGTTTTTT
size: NA; D: NA; V: TRBV5-4; J: TRBJ2-3; CDR3: CASSLGPGPNTQYF; DNA: TGTGCCAGCAGCTTGGGCCCGGGACCGAATACGCAGTATTTT
size: many; D: NA; V: TRBV28; J: TRBJ2-3; CDR3: CASSRGSLLRNTDTQYF; DNA: TGTGCCAGCAGTAGGGGGAGCCTACTACGGAACACAGATACGCAGTATTTT
size: NA; D: TRBD1; V: TRBV12-3/TRBV12-4; J: TRBJ2-3; CDR3: CASSSGGSADTQYF; DNA: TGTGCCAGCAGTTCAGGGGGCTCGGCAGATACGCAGTATTTT
size: NA; D: NA; V: TRBV7-9; J: TRBJ2-5; CDR3: CASSLGYGDQETQYF; DNA: TGTGCCAGCAGCTTAGGTTACGGTGACCAAGAGACCCAGTACTTC
size: few; D: TRBD2; V: TRBV5-4; J: TRBJ2-3; CDR3: CASSLGGAGGDTQYF; DNA: TGTGCCAGCAGCTTAGGCGGGGCGGGGGGAGATACGCAGTATTTT
size: few; D: TRBD1; V: TRBV5-1; J: TRBJ2-1; CDR3: CASSLYGTGANNEQFF; DNA: TGCGCCAGCAGCTTGTACGGGACAGGGGCTAACAATGAGCAGTTCTTC
size: few; D: TRBD1; V: TRBV20-1; J: TRBJ1-6; CDR3: CSARIRGQGESPLHF; DNA: TGCAGTGCTAGAATTAGAGGACAGGGTGAATCACCCCTCCACTTT
size: few; D: NA; V: TRBV7-6; J: TRBJ1-6; CDR3: CASSLESGAIYNSPLHF; DNA: TGTGCCAGCAGCTTAGAGTCCGGGGCCATCTATAATTCACCCCTCCACTTT
size: few; D: NA; V: TRBV4-2; J: TRBJ1-5; CDR3: CASSQDWGNQPQHF; DNA: TGTGCCAGCAGCCAAGATTGGGGAAATCAGCCCCAGCATTTT
size: few; D: NA; V: TRBV4-2; J: TRBJ2-2; CDR3: CASSLTSKTPNTGELFF; DNA: TGTGCCAGCAGCCTCACAAGCAAGACCCCGAACACCGGGGAGCTGTTTTTT
size: few; D: TRBD1; V: TRBV5-1; J: TRBJ2-7; CDR3: CASSLGAGTGVSYEQYF; DNA: TGCGCCAGCAGCTTGGGCGCCGGGACAGGGGTCTCCTACGAGCAGTACTTC
size: NA; D: NA; V: TRBV4-1; J: TRBJ1-1; CDR3: CASSRTPGAPGNTEAFF; DNA: TGCGCCAGCAGCCGTACCCCGGGGGCGCCCGGAAACACTGAAGCTTTCTTT
size: few; D: TRBD2; V: TRBV7-8; J: TRBJ2-3; CDR3: CASSRAGGEQYF; DNA: TGTGCCAGCAGTCGAGCGGGGGGGGAGCAGTATTTT
size: many; D: NA; V: TRBV7-6; J: TRBJ1-1; CDR3: CASSLEGPMNTEAFF; DNA: TGTGCCAGCAGCTTAGAGGGACCCATGAACACTGAAGCTTTCTTT
size: few; D: NA; V: TRBV7-2; J: TRBJ2-3; CDR3: CASSLVWVRDTQYF; DNA: TGTGCCAGCAGCTTAGTTTGGGTCCGGGATACGCAGTATTTT
size: few; D: NA; V: TRBV20-1; J: TRBJ2-5; CDR3: CSAPGGAQETQYF; DNA: TGCAGTGCTCCTGGGGGGGCACAAGAGACCCAGTACTTC
size: once; D: TRBD2; V: TRBV12-3/TRBV12-4; J: TRBJ2-5; CDR3: CASSLARGGGETQYF; DNA: TGTGCCAGCAGCCTGGCGCGGGGGGGCGGGGAGACCCAGTACTTC
size: NA; D: NA; V: TRBV7-2; J: TRBJ1-2; CDR3: CASSLYDGYTF; DNA: TGTGCCAGCAGCTTATATGATGGCTACACCTTC
size: NA; D: NA; V: TRBV29-1; J: TRBJ2-5; CDR3: CSAARASFETQYF; DNA: TGCAGCGCCGCCCGGGCCTCCTTCGAGACCCAGTACTTC
size: many; D: TRBD1; V: TRBV4-2; J: TRBJ1-1; CDR3: CASSQGQGGTEAFF; DNA: TGTGCCAGCAGCCAAGGACAGGGTGGGACTGAAGCTTTCTTT
size: NA; D: NA; V: TRBV5-4; J: TRBJ2-5; CDR3: CASSSGRRAGETQYF; DNA: TGTGCCAGCAGCTCGGGACGTCGTGCGGGAGAGACCCAGTACTTC
size: NA; D: TRBD1; V: TRBV5-1; J: TRBJ1-6; CDR3: CASSFGRTGGWAPLHF; DNA: TGCGCCAGCAGCTTTGGCAGGACAGGGGGCTGGGCACCCCTCCACTTT
size: many; D: NA; V: TRBV20-1; J: TRBJ1-1; CDR3: CSARDRTVNTEAFF; DNA: TGCAGTGCTAGGGATCGGACGGTGAACACTGAAGCTTTCTTT
size: NA; D: NA; V: TRBV4-1; J: TRBJ1-2; CDR3: CASSQVTADGYGYTF; DNA: TGCGCCAGCAGCCAAGTAACAGCTGATGGTTATGGCTACACCTTC
size: NA; D: TRBD2; V: TRBV4-1; J: TRBJ2-5; CDR3: CASSPLGVAGVQETQYF; DNA: TGCGCCAGCAGCCCCCTGGGGGTAGCGGGGGTACAAGAGACCCAGTACTTC
size: NA; D: NA; V: TRBV3-1; J: TRBJ1-2; CDR3: CASSHDPGPYGYTF; DNA: TGTGCCAGCAGCCATGACCCGGGACCCTATGGCTACACCTTC
size: few; D: NA; V: TRBV7-8; J: TRBJ1-6; CDR3: CASRQETENSPLHF; DNA: TGTGCCAGCAGGCAGGAGACAGAAAATTCACCCCTCCACTTT
size: NA; D: TRBD2; V: TRBV6-2/TRBV6-3; J: TRBJ2-2; CDR3: CASSYSGRGARNTGELFF; DNA: TGTGCCAGCAGTTACTCGGGGCGGGGGGCCCGAAACACCGGGGAGCTGTTTTTT
size: NA; D: NA; V: TRBV7-3; J: TRBJ2-2; CDR3: CASRGDFNTGELFF; DNA: TGTGCCAGCCGCGGGGACTTCAACACCGGGGAGCTGTTTTTT
size: many; D: NA; V: TRBV5-1; J: TRBJ1-1; CDR3: CASSFRETEAFF; DNA: TGCGCCAGCAGCTTCAGGGAAACTGAAGCTTTCTTT
size: few; D: TRBD1; V: TRBV18; J: TRBJ1-1; CDR3: CASSETGVDTEAFF; DNA: TGTGCCAGCTCAGAGACAGGGGTTGACACTGAAGCTTTCTTT
size: many; D: NA; V: TRBV5-4; J: TRBJ2-5; CDR3: CASSGENQETQYF; DNA: TGTGCCAGCAGTGGAGAGAACCAAGAGACCCAGTACTTC
size: many; D: TRBD2; V: TRBV20-1; J: TRBJ2-5; CDR3: CSARDLASGEETQYF; DNA: TGCAGTGCTAGAGATCTGGCTAGCGGGGAAGAGACCCAGTACTTC